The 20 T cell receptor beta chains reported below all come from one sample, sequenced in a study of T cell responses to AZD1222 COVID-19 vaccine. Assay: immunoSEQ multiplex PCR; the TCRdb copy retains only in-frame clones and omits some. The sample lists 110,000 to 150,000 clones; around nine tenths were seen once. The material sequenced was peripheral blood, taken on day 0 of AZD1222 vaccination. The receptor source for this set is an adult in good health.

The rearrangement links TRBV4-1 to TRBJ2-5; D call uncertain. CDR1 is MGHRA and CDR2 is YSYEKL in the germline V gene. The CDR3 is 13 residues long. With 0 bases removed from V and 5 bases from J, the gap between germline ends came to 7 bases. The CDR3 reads CASSQDLEETQYF. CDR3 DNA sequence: TGCGCCAGCAGCCAAGATCTAGAGGAGACCCAGTACTTC.

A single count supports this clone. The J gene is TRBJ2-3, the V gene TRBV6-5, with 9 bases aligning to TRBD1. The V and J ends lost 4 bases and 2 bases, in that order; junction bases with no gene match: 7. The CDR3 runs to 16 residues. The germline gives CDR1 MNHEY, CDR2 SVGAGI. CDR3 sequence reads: CASSWGQGQFTDTQYF. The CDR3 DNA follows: TGTGCCAGCAGTTGGGGACAGGGCCAATTCACAGATACGCAGTATTTT.

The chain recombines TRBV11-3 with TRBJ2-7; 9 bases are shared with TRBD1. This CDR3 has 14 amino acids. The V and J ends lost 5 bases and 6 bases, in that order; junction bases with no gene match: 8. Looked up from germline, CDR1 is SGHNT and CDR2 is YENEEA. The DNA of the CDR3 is TGTGCCAGCAGCGCCGGACAGGGGAGGGGCGAGCAGTACTTC. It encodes CASSAGQGRGEQYF.

The CDR3 coding sequence is TGTGCCAGCAGTGAATCGGGAGGCGGGGCGTACAATGAGCAGTTCTTC. It yields the protein CASSESGGGAYNEQFF. The chain links TRBV6-1 to TRBJ2-1, with TRBD2 matching 7 bases. V was clipped by 2 bases and J by 4 bases; unmatched bases: 8. The CDR3 is 16 residues long. CDR1 is MNHNS, CDR2 SASEGT, per germline.

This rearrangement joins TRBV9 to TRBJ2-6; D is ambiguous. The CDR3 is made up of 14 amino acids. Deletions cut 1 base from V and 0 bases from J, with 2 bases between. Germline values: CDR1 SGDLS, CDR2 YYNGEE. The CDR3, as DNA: TGTGCCAGCAGCGTAAGCTCTGGGGCCAACGTCCTGACTTTC. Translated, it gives CASSVSSGANVLTF.

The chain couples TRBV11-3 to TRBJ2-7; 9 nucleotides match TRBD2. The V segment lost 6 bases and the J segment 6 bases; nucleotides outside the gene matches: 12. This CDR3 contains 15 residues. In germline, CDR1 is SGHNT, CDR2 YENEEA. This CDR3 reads CASSPGGGSGGEQYF. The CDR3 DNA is TGTGCCAGCAGTCCAGGAGGTGGTAGCGGGGGCGAGCAGTACTTC.

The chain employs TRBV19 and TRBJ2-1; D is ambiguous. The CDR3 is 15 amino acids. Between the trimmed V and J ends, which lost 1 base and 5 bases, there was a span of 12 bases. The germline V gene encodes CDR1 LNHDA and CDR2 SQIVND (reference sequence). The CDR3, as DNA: TGTGCCAGTAGTATAGCCCCGGCCGGCAACAATGAGCAGTTCTTC. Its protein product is CASSIAPAGNNEQFF. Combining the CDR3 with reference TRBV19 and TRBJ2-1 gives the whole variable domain DGGITQSPKYLFRKEGQNVTLSCEQNLNHDAMYWYRQDPGQGLRLIYYSQIVNDFQKGDIAEGYSVSREKKESFPLTVTSAQKNPTAFYLCASSIAPAGNNEQFFGPGTRLTVL.

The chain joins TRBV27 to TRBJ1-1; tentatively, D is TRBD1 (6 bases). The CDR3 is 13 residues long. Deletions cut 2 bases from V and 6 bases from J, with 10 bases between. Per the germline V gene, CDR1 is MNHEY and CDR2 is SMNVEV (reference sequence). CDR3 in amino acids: CASSLTNRAEAFF. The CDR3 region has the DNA TGTGCCAGCAGTTTAACCAACAGGGCTGAAGCTTTCTTT.

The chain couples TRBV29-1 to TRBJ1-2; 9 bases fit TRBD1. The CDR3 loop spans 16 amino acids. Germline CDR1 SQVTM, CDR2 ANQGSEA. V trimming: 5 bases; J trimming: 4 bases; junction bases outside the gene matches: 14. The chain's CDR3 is CSVRDRASLAAYGYTF. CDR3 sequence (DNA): TGCAGCGTTCGGGACAGGGCCTCCCTTGCGGCCTATGGCTACACCTTC.

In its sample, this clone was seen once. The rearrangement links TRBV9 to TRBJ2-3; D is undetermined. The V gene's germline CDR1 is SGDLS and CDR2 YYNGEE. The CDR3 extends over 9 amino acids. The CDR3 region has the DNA TGTGCGGCCACAGATACGCAGTATTTT. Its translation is CAATDTQYF.

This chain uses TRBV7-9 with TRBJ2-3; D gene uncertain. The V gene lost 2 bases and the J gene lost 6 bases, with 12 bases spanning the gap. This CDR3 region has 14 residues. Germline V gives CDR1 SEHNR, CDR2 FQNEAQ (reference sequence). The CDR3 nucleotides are TGTGCCAGCAGCTTACGGTGGTTAGGGGATACGCAGTATTTT. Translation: CASSLRWLGDTQYF.

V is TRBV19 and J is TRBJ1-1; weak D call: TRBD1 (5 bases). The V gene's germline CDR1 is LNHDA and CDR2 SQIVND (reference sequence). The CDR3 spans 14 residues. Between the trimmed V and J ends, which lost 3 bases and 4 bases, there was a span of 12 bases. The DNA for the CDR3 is TGTGCCAGTAGTATCATGTCGGGGGGCACTGAAGCTTTCTTT. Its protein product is CASSIMSGGTEAFF.

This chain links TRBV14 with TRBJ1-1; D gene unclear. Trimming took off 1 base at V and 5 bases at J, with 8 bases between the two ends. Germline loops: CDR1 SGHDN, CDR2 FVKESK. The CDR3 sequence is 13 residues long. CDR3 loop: CASSQGVPTEAFF. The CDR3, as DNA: TGTGCCAGCAGCCAAGGGGTACCAACTGAAGCTTTCTTT.

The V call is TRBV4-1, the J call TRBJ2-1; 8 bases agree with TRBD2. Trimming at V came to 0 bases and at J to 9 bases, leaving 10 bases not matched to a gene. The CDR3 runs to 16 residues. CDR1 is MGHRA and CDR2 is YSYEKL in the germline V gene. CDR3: CASSQEPGLVIGEQFF. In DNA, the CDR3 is TGCGCCAGCAGCCAAGAGCCGGGACTAGTGATAGGTGAGCAGTTCTTC.

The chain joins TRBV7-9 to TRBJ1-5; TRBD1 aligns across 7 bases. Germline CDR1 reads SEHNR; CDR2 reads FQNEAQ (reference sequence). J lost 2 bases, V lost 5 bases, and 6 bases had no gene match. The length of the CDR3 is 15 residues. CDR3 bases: TGTGCCAGCAGCACGGACAGGAGTGGCAATCAGCCCCAGCATTTT. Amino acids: CASSTDRSGNQPQHF.

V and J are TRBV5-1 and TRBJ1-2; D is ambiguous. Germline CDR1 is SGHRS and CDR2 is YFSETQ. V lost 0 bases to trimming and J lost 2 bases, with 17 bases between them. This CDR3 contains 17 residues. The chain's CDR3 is CASSLAPLDPRNYGYTF. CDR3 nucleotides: TGCGCCAGCAGCTTGGCCCCCTTAGACCCTAGGAACTATGGCTACACCTTC.

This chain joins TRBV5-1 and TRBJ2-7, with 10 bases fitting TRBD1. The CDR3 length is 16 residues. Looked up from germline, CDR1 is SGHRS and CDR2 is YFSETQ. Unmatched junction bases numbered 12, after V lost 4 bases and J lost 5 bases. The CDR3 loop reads CASSPRPGTGVHEQYF. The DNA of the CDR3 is TGCGCCAGCAGCCCGCGACCCGGGACAGGGGTCCACGAGCAGTACTTC.

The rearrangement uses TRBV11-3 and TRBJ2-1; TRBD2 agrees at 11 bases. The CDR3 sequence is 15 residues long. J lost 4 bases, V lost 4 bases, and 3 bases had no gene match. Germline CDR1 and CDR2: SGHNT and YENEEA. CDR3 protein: CASSWGLADYNEQFF. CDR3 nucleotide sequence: TGTGCCAGCAGCTGGGGACTAGCGGATTACAATGAGCAGTTCTTC.

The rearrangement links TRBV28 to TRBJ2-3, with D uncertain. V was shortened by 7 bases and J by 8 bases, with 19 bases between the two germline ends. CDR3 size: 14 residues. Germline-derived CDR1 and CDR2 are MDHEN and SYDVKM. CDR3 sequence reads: CASTDPLGLGTQYF. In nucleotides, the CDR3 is TGTGCCAGCACAGACCCCTTGGGCTTGGGTACGCAGTATTTT. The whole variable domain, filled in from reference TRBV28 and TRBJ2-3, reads DVKVTQSSRYLVKRTGEKVFLECVQDMDHENMFWYRQDPGLGLRLIYFSYDVKMKEKGDIPEGYSVSREKKERFSLILESASTNQTSMYLCASTDPLGLGTQYFGPGTRLTVL.

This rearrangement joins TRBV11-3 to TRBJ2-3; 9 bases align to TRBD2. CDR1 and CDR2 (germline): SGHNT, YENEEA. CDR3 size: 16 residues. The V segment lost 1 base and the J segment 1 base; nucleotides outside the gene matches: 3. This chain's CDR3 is CASSLALAGGTDTQYF. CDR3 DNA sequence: TGTGCCAGCAGCTTAGCTTTAGCGGGAGGCACAGATACGCAGTATTTT.